The 5 T cell receptor beta chains reported below all come from one sample, sequenced in a study of blood T cell repertoires in COVID-19. Profiled with immunoSEQ multiplex PCR; TCRdb holds only in-frame clones, not every one. The sample lists 400,000 to 500,000 clones, roughly 90% occurring once. Sequencing was done on a sample of PBMCs or T cells enriched from blood (not recorded which). The receptors shown here come from a woman between 35 and 50 years old who had recovered from COVID-19.

This clone was picked up a small number of times. The chain combines TRBV7-9 with TRBJ1-1; a possible D gene is TRBD1 (6 bases). The length of the CDR3 is 14 residues. The germline V gene has CDR1 SEHNR and CDR2 FQNEAQ (reference sequence). V lost 5 bases and J 4 bases, leaving 14 bases between the germline ends. CDR3 residues: CASSPQGGATEAFF. The CDR3 DNA reads TGTGCCAGCAGCCCACAGGGTGGGGCCACTGAAGCTTTCTTT.

The chain combines TRBV10-3 with TRBJ2-7; a weak D match, TRBD1 (6 bases). V was trimmed by 2 bases and J by 4 bases, leaving 9 bases between them. This CDR3 has 13 amino acids. From germline, CDR1 is ENHRY and CDR2 SYGVKD. The CDR3, as DNA: TGTGCCATCAGTGAGGGACAGCTATACGAGCAGTACTTC. It codes for CAISEGQLYEQYF.

CDR3: CASSPIGQGAQGYTF. The CDR3 coding sequence is TGTGCCAGCAGTCCCATCGGACAGGGGGCGCAAGGCTACACCTTC. The chain is built from TRBV27 and TRBJ1-2, with 11 bases matching TRBD1. The V segment lost 5 bases and the J segment 8 bases; nucleotides outside the gene matches: 10. This CDR3 is 15 amino acids long. Germline V gene lookup returns CDR1 MNHEY and CDR2 SMNVEV (reference sequence).

The chain employs TRBV9 and TRBJ2-5; 10 bases fit TRBD2. This CDR3 has 16 residues. J was trimmed by 4 bases and V by 4 bases; bases with no gene match: 10. CDR1 is SGDLS, CDR2 YYNGEE, per germline. CDR3 DNA sequence: TGTGCCAGCAGCTCAGAGCCGGGACTAGCGTTAGAGACCCAGTACTTC. Protein: CASSSEPGLALETQYF.

V is TRBV7-9 and J is TRBJ2-5; TRBD1 aligns across 8 bases. CDR1 is SEHNR, CDR2 FQNEAQ, per germline (reference sequence). The V and J ends lost 8 bases and 7 bases, in that order; junction bases with no gene match: 9. This CDR3 contains 13 residues. Here the CDR3 reads CASGGQVLGTQYF. The CDR3 DNA reads as TGTGCCAGCGGGGGACAGGTCCTAGGGACCCAGTACTTC.